This entry lists 8 T cell receptor beta chains sequenced from one sample in a study of CD8+ T cells in alopecia areata. RNA, once extracted, was reverse transcribed into cDNA for use as the sequencing template. The protocol was immunoSEQ multiplex PCR, while the TCRdb copy is restricted to in-frame clones and leaves out a portion. The sample consists of more than 90,000 clones, roughly two fifths of them appearing once. The sequencing input was CD4+ T cells sorted from blood. Every receptor here comes from a human donor with alopecia areata.

The rearrangement joins TRBV4-1 to TRBJ1-2; D may be TRBD1 (5 bases). Germline V CDR1 and CDR2: MGHRA, YSYEKL. V was shortened by 1 base and J by 0 bases, with 9 bases between the two germline ends. The CDR3 runs to 15 residues. CDR3 loop: CASSQVQGANYGYTF. The CDR3 region has the DNA TGCGCCAGCAGCCAAGTTCAGGGAGCTAACTATGGCTACACCTTC.

The rearrangement uses TRBV4-1 and TRBJ2-7; either TRBD1 or TRBD2 may fit D (5 bases each). The CDR3 has 17 amino acids. V lost 2 bases and J lost 5, with 22 bases in between. The germline CDR1 and CDR2 sequences are MGHRA and YSYEKL. The CDR3 protein is CASSQFVRDGSFNEQYF. CDR3 DNA sequence: TGCGCCAGCAGCCAATTCGTCCGGGACGGCTCCTTCAACGAGCAGTACTTC.

The V gene is TRBV30, the J gene TRBJ2-7; 14 bases fit TRBD2. Germline lookup yields CDR1 GTSNPN and CDR2 SVGIG (reference sequence). V was clipped by 3 bases and J by 8 bases; unmatched bases: 6. The CDR3 runs 14 residues. CDR3 DNA sequence: TGTGCCTGGAGCCAGACTAGCGGGAGGGAAAAGCAGTACTTC. It is translated as CAWSQTSGREKQYF. Combining the CDR3 with reference TRBV30 and TRBJ2-7 gives the whole variable domain SQTIHQWPATLVQPVGSPLSLECTVEGTSNPNLYWYRQAAGRGLQLLFYSVGIGQISSEVPQNLSASRPQDRQFILSSKKLLLSDSGFYLCAWSQTSGREKQYFGPGTRLTVT.

This chain connects TRBV11-2 to TRBJ2-7; the D gene is possibly TRBD1 (5 bases). Germline V gives CDR1 SGHAT, CDR2 FQNNGV. The CDR3 spans 16 residues. V was pared by 0 bases and J by 1 base, with 13 bases between. The CDR3 region is CASSLDAGLPSYEQYF. The CDR3 nucleotides read TGTGCCAGCAGCTTAGACGCAGGGCTACCGTCCTACGAGCAGTACTTC.

The chain is built from TRBV19 and TRBJ1-6; D call uncertain. The V gene's germline CDR1 is LNHDA and CDR2 SQIVND (reference sequence). The CDR3 runs 15 residues. V was cut by 3 bases and J by 9 bases, with 15 bases left in between. CDR3 protein: CASSIGGPTGSPLHF. For the CDR3, the DNA is TGTGCCAGTAGTATCGGAGGTCCAACGGGTTCACCCCTCCACTTT. Filled out from reference TRBV19 and TRBJ1-6, the complete variable domain reads DGGITQSPKYLFRKEGQNVTLSCEQNLNHDAMYWYRQDPGQGLRLIYYSQIVNDFQKGDIAEGYSVSREKKESFPLTVTSAQKNPTAFYLCASSIGGPTGSPLHFGNGTRLTVT.

The chain recombines TRBV7-3 with TRBJ2-6; TRBD1 matches at 8 bases. Trimming removed 2 bases from V and 1 base from J; junction bases left unmatched: 4. Germline V gene data show CDR1 as SGHTA and CDR2 as FQGTGA. The CDR3 is made up of 17 amino acids. The CDR3 reads CASSLAGGRSGANVLTF. The CDR3 DNA reads TGTGCCAGCAGCTTAGCAGGGGGCAGGTCTGGGGCCAACGTCCTGACTTTC. Together with reference TRBV7-3 and TRBJ2-6, the CDR3 gives the full variable domain: GAGVSQTPSNKVTEKGKYVELRCDPISGHTALYWYRQSLGQGPEFLIYFQGTGAADDSGLPNDRFFAVRPEGSVSTLKIQRTERGDSAVYLCASSLAGGRSGANVLTFGAGSRLTVL.

CDR3 residues: CASSLRLYNEQFF. The CDR3 region has the DNA TGTGCCAGCAGCCTTAGACTCTACAATGAGCAGTTCTTC. The chain joins TRBV7-9 to TRBJ2-1, with D unresolved. This CDR3 region has 13 residues. V was pared by 5 bases and J by 3 bases, with 8 bases between. Germline V gene lookup returns CDR1 SEHNR and CDR2 FQNEAQ (reference sequence).

J is TRBJ2-5 and V is TRBV4-1; perhaps TRBD2 as D (5 bases). The germline V and J ends were trimmed by 4 bases and 4 bases, with 16 bases remaining between them. This CDR3 contains 15 residues. Germline loops: CDR1 MGHRA, CDR2 YSYEKL. CDR3 DNA sequence: TGCGCCAGCAGCCGACTACCCTCAGGTGCAGAGACCCAGTACTTC. As protein: CASSRLPSGAETQYF.